The sequence of this T cell receptor beta chain was determined in a study of technical replicates of blood from a few donors. The CDR3 runs to 15 residues. The germline V gene encodes CDR1 LNHNV and CDR2 YYDKDF (reference sequence). Between the trimmed V and J ends, which lost 6 bases and 0 bases, there was a span of 12 bases. TCRdb's table, derived via immunoSEQ multiplex PCR, lists solely in-frame clones and lacks some. The sample comprises about 89,000 clones, just under 95% of which are singletons, and about 0.22% rests with the top ten. This TCR was sampled from a human donor in good health. Sequencing input: T cells isolated from PBMCs. The chain links TRBV15 to TRBJ2-1, with unresolved D. In DNA, the CDR3 is TGTGCCACCAGTGAAGCCTTGTTCTCCTACAATGAGCAGTTCTTC. Encoded protein: CATSEALFSYNEQFF. The whole variable domain, filled in from reference TRBV15 and TRBJ2-1, reads DAMVIQNPRYQVTQFGKPVTLSCSQTLNHNVMYWYQQKSSQAPKLLFHYYDKDFNNEADTPDNFQSRRPNTSFCFLDIRSPGLGDTAMYLCATSEALFSYNEQFFGPGTRLTVL.